The 10 T cell receptor beta chains in this list originate from one sample, sequenced in a study of OX40 agonist ivuxolimab in advanced cancers. Measured with immunoSEQ multiplex PCR; TCRdb has only the in-frame clones, and not every one. The sample consists of 50,000 to 65,000 clones, 75% to 95% of them appearing once. The specimen was CD4+ or CD8+ T cells sorted from blood, collected in a trial of the OX40 agonist ivuxolimab. These receptors were obtained from an adult with an advanced solid tumor such as melanoma, head and neck, liver or kidney cancer.

The gene calls are TRBV4-2 and TRBJ2-1; D tentatively reads TRBD1 or TRBD2 (5 bases each). Germline-derived CDR1 and CDR2 are LGHNA and YNFKEQ. This CDR3 region has 20 residues. The V end lost 0 bases, the J end lost 0 bases, and 21 bases lay between the germline ends. The CDR3 spells CASSQDPLSGGSDSYNEQFF. The CDR3 bases are TGTGCCAGCAGCCAAGATCCCCTAAGTGGGGGATCCGACTCCTACAATGAGCAGTTCTTC.

This chain uses TRBV27 with TRBJ1-1; D uncertain. Deletions cut 3 bases from V and 0 bases from J, with 8 bases between. Germline V CDR1 and CDR2: MNHEY, SMNVEV (reference sequence). This CDR3 contains 14 residues. The CDR3 DNA reads TGTGCCAGCAGTTTTAATGGGGTGAACACTGAAGCTTTCTTT. Translated, it gives CASSFNGVNTEAFF.

The chain carries TRBV6-1 and TRBJ1-4; tentative D call: TRBD1 (6 bases). From germline, CDR1 is MNHNS and CDR2 SASEGT. The CDR3 totals 16 residues. V was cut by 2 bases and J by 2 bases, with 12 bases left in between. This chain's CDR3 is CASSEIPQGTNEKLFF. In DNA form, the CDR3 reads TGTGCCAGCAGTGAAATCCCGCAGGGGACTAATGAAAAACTGTTTTTT.

This chain joins TRBV9 and TRBJ1-1, with a weak D call TRBD1 (5 bases). The V gene lost 4 bases and the J gene lost 4 bases, with 17 bases spanning the gap. The CDR3 consists of 15 residues. Germline V gene data show CDR1 as SGDLS and CDR2 as YYNGEE. The DNA for the CDR3 is TGTGCCAGCAGCTCCCAGAGCGGGGGGGGCACTGAAGCTTTCTTT. It translates to CASSSQSGGGTEAFF.

The rearrangement links TRBV10-3 to TRBJ2-3; D tentatively reads TRBD1 or TRBD2 (5 bases each). Trimming stripped 8 bases from V and 2 bases from J, with 14 bases between. The length of the CDR3 is 14 residues. Looked up from germline, CDR1 is ENHRY and CDR2 is SYGVKD. For the CDR3, the DNA is TGTGCCATCGTAGGGGACCCCACCACAGATACGCAGTATTTT. It encodes CAIVGDPTTDTQYF.

This clone was seen only once. The rearrangement links TRBV4-1 to TRBJ2-3; 7 bases agree with TRBD2. Germline V gene data show CDR1 as MGHRA and CDR2 as YSYEKL. V lost 1 base and J lost 3; bases outside the gene matches: 4. The CDR3 runs 15 residues. The CDR3 DNA reads TGCGCCAGCAGCCAAGTCTTTAGCGGGACAGATACGCAGTATTTT. Residues: CASSQVFSGTDTQYF.

The rearrangement joins TRBV28 to TRBJ2-7; the match to TRBD1 covers 7 bases. The junction had 10 bases not matched to a gene; V was cut back by 2 bases and J by 3 bases. Germline CDR1 is MDHEN and CDR2 is SYDVKM. The length of the CDR3 is 16 residues. The CDR3 here is CASSLADRAGYYEQYF. As DNA, the CDR3 is TGTGCCAGCAGTTTAGCAGACAGGGCTGGATACTACGAGCAGTACTTC.

The chain's CDR3 is CASSEWQGAYEQYF. The DNA of the CDR3 is TGTGCCAGCAGTGAATGGCAGGGGGCCTACGAGCAGTACTTC. The chain uses TRBV25-1 and TRBJ2-7, with 7 bases identical to TRBD1. CDR3 length: 14 amino acids. With V trimmed by 1 base and J by 2 bases, 2 bases remained unmatched. The V gene's germline CDR1 is MGHDK and CDR2 SYGVNS.

The chain couples TRBV9 to TRBJ2-2, with TRBD1 matching 10 bases. From germline, CDR1 is SGDLS and CDR2 YYNGEE. With 4 bases clipped from V and 7 bases from J, the junction kept 10 bases outside the gene matches. The CDR3 has 16 residues. As DNA, the CDR3 is TGTGCCAGCAGCCCGATGACAGGGGGCGGGATCGGGGAGCTGTTTTTT. Translated, it gives CASSPMTGGGIGELFF.

This clone has only one observation. This sequence joins TRBV6-5 and TRBJ1-1; tentatively, D is TRBD1 (6 bases). V was clipped by 6 bases and J by 1 base, with 9 bases between them. CDR1 is MNHEY and CDR2 is SVGAGI in the germline V gene. The CDR3 spans 13 residues. The CDR3 region has the DNA TGTGCCAGCAGGCTGACAGGGAACACTGAAGCTTTCTTT. Amino acids: CASRLTGNTEAFF.